The rows below give T cell receptor beta chains drawn from one sample of a study of cytomegalovirus exposure and HLA in healthy donors. Some clones are missing from TCRdb's copy, which holds only in-frame ones; the method was immunoSEQ multiplex PCR. The sample includes 50,000 to 60,000 clones, about 80% of them seen just once. The specimen sequenced was PBMCs. Source of these receptors: a female donor in good health and CMV-seronegative. CDR3s include the opening cysteine and the closing phenylalanine or tryptophan. D genes are given only for firm matches. A row's size may be missing; if present it is once, few, many or a size class.

clone_size	v_call	j_call	d_call	cdr3_nt	cdr3_aa
NA	TRBV6-5	TRBJ2-7	TRBD1	TGTGCCAGCGGATCTGACAGGGCCCCCTACGAGCAGTACTTC	CASGSDRAPYEQYF
NA	TRBV14	TRBJ1-2	TRBD1	TGTGCCAGCAGCCAAGAGGACAGGGCCTATGGCTACACCTTC	CASSQEDRAYGYTF
NA	TRBV6-1	TRBJ2-6	TRBD1	TGTGCCAGCAGTGCCGGGACAGGGTCCTCTGGGGCCAACGTCCTGACTTTC	CASSAGTGSSGANVLTF
NA	TRBV5-1	TRBJ2-7	NA	TGCGCCAGCAGCTGGGGAGGGGGAAACTCCTACGAGCAGTACTTC	CASSWGGGNSYEQYF
once	TRBV4-1	TRBJ2-7	NA	TGCGCCAGCAGCAACAGGGGGGGTTCCTACGAGCAGTACTTC	CASSNRGGSYEQYF
NA	TRBV7-9	TRBJ1-2	NA	TGTGCCAGCAGCTTAGAAGGAGGGAACTATGGCTACACCTTC	CASSLEGGNYGYTF
NA	TRBV5-3	TRBJ2-7	TRBD1	TGTGCCAGAAGCTTGGCAATCTGCTGGACAGGGATCGAGCAGTACTTC	CARSLAICWTGIEQYF
NA	TRBV5-1	TRBJ1-2	TRBD1	TGCGCCAGCAGCTTGACAGGGGGCGCCGGTAGTGGCTACACCTTC	CASSLTGGAGSGYTF
NA	TRBV2	TRBJ2-2	TRBD1	TGTGCCAGCAGGGGGACAGGGTACACCGGGGAGCTGTTTTTT	CASRGTGYTGELFF
few	TRBV5-6	TRBJ1-1	NA	TGTGCCAGCAGCTTGGCACAGGAAGCTTTCTTT	CASSLAQEAFF
NA	TRBV2	TRBJ1-2	NA	TGTGCCAGCAGTGAAATCGGGGTCGGCTACACCTTC	CASSEIGVGYTF
NA	TRBV7-8	TRBJ1-2	TRBD1	TGTGCCAGCACCCCCGGGTGGACAGGGGACGGCTACACCTTC	CASTPGWTGDGYTF
NA	TRBV4-3	TRBJ1-1	NA	TGCGCCAGCAGCCTCACGACAGGGAACACTGAAGCTTTCTTT	CASSLTTGNTEAFF
NA	TRBV19	TRBJ1-6	TRBD1	TGTGCCAGTAGATCCACAGGGGGCTCCTATAATTCACCCCTCCACTTT	CASRSTGGSYNSPLHF
NA	TRBV5-4	TRBJ1-2	NA	TGTGCCAGCAGCTTGGCCATCGAGACAGGTTATGGCTACACCTTC	CASSLAIETGYGYTF
NA	TRBV29-1	TRBJ2-2	NA	TGCAGCGCCCTTGCGGCCGTCGGGGAGCTGTTTTTT	CSALAAVGELFF
once	TRBV11-2	TRBJ2-5	TRBD2	TGTGCCAGCAGCTTCTCTAGCGGGGGACCACTCCAAGAGACCCAGTACTTC	CASSFSSGGPLQETQYF
NA	TRBV15	TRBJ1-2	TRBD1	TGTGCCACCAGCAGAGAGACAGGGGGCTATGGCTACACCTTC	CATSRETGGYGYTF
NA	TRBV29-1	TRBJ2-7	NA	TGCAGCGTTTCCAGGGGACAATCCTACGAGCAGTACTTC	CSVSRGQSYEQYF
few	TRBV4-1	TRBJ2-1	TRBD2	TGCGCCAGCAGCCAAGACGGGCCGGCTAGCGGTTACAATGAGCAGTTCTTC	CASSQDGPASGYNEQFF
NA	TRBV5-4	TRBJ2-2	TRBD2	TGTGCCAGCAGCTTGGTCCTAGCGGGGGCCCGAGGCGGGGAGCTGTTTTTT	CASSLVLAGARGGELFF
NA	TRBV6-6	TRBJ1-2	TRBD1	TGTGCCAGCAGTTACTCGGACAGGGGGAACTATGGCTACACCTTC	CASSYSDRGNYGYTF
few	TRBV7-9	TRBJ1-2	TRBD1	TGTGCCAGCAGCTTCTCTGGACAAGGGACAGTCTATGGCTACACCTTC	CASSFSGQGTVYGYTF
NA	TRBV5-4	TRBJ2-7	TRBD1	TGTGCCAGCAGCTTGTCAAAGGACAGGGTTCACGAGCAGTACTTC	CASSLSKDRVHEQYF
once	TRBV19	TRBJ1-5	TRBD1	TGTGCCAGTAGTATTGAGCGACAGGGAAGGGATCAGCCCCAGCATTTT	CASSIERQGRDQPQHF
NA	TRBV27	TRBJ1-5	NA	TGTGCCAGCAGTTCAGGGGACGGCCACAATCAGCCCCAGCATTTT	CASSSGDGHNQPQHF
few	TRBV4-2	TRBJ1-2	TRBD1	TGTGCCAGCAGCCAAGGAGGACAGGGGGCGCGAGGCTACACCTTC	CASSQGGQGARGYTF
NA	TRBV6-6	TRBJ1-5	TRBD1	TGTGCCAGCAGTAGACAGGGGGAGGGTCAGCCCCAGCATTTT	CASSRQGEGQPQHF
NA	TRBV5-4	TRBJ2-7	NA	TGTGCCAGCAGCTTGGAAGGGAGAGGTTCCTACGAGCAGTACTTC	CASSLEGRGSYEQYF
NA	TRBV2	TRBJ1-2	NA	TGTGCCAGCAGTGACTCCCGCGGCGACACCTTC	CASSDSRGDTF
NA	TRBV2	TRBJ1-3	NA	TGTGCCAGCAGTGAAGCCCGTACATCGGGTGGAAACACCATATATTTT	CASSEARTSGGNTIYF
NA	TRBV6-5	TRBJ2-7	NA	TGTGCCAGCAGTTACCCCGGGAACCGCGAGCAGTACTTC	CASSYPGNREQYF
NA	TRBV2	TRBJ1-4	NA	TGTGCCAGCCGGGTTGGATATGAAAAACTGTTTTTT	CASRVGYEKLFF
NA	TRBV6-1	TRBJ2-5	TRBD1	TGTGCCAGCAGTCCTAGGGGGCTTACGTATGGGACCCAGTACTTC	CASSPRGLTYGTQYF
NA	TRBV6-6	TRBJ1-1	NA	TGTGCCAGCAGTTATACAGACACGAACACTGAAGCTTTCTTT	CASSYTDTNTEAFF
once	TRBV14	TRBJ1-1	NA	TGTGCCAGCAGCCATGGTGTGAGGGAGAACACTGAAGCTTTCTTT	CASSHGVRENTEAFF
once	TRBV4-3	TRBJ2-3	TRBD1	TGCGCCAGCAGCCAAGAGCGGGTGACAGGGCATACGCAGTATTTT	CASSQERVTGHTQYF
NA	TRBV5-1	TRBJ2-7	NA	TGCGCCAGCCGGCGGGACAGCTACGAGCAGTACTTC	CASRRDSYEQYF
NA	TRBV10-3	TRBJ1-1	NA	TGTGCCATCAGTGAGCCCGGGACAAGCACTGAAGCTTTCTTT	CAISEPGTSTEAFF
NA	TRBV6-1	TRBJ2-2	TRBD1	TGTGCCAGCAGCTTATCGACAGGGGACACCGGGGAGCTGTTTTTT	CASSLSTGDTGELFF
NA	TRBV7-9	TRBJ1-1	NA	TGTTCCAGCAGCGGGAGTCGGACGGGGGCGGGAGGCACTGAAGCTTTCTTT	CSSSGSRTGAGGTEAFF